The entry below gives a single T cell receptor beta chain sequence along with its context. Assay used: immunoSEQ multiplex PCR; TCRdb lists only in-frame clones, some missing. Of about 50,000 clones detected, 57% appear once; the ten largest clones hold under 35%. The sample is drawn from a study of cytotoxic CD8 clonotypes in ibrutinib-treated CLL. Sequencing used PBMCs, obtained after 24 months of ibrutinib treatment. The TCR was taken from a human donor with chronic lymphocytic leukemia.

The DNA for the CDR3 is TGTGCCAGCAGCTTACTTTTTGGAGCTTACACTGAAGCTTTCTTT. This translates into CASSLLFGAYTEAFF. V is TRBV7-8 and J is TRBJ1-1; D remains unclear. The germline gives CDR1 SGHVS, CDR2 FQNEAQ. V lost 2 bases, J lost 3 bases, and 13 bases lay in between. The CDR3 sequence is 15 residues long.